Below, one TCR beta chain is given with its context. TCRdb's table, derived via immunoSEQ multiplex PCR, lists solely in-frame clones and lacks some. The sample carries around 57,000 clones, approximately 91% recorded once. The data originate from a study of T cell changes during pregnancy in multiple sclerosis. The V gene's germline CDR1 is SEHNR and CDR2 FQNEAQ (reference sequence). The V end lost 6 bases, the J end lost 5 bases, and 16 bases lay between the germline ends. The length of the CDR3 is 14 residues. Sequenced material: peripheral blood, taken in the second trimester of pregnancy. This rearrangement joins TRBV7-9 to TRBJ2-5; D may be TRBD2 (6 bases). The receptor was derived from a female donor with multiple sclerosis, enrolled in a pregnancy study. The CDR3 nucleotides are TGTGCCAGCAGGTGGGACTCTTCGGGGGAGACCCAGTACTTC. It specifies CASRWDSSGETQYF.